This T cell receptor (beta chain) was obtained from a study of blood T cell repertoires in COVID-19. Looking at the study overall: Spain, Italy and the United States supplied samples that represented acute and convalescent COVID-19. T cells, B-cell-depleted T cells, or PBMCs supplied cDNA or gDNA.

Seattle patients were enrolled during active infection and followed longitudinally. The CDR3 length is 16 residues. Germline V gene data show CDR1 as SEHNR and CDR2 as FQNEAQ (reference sequence). Trimming removed 5 bases at V and 1 base at J, with 17 bases between. In the study's own analysis: Scientists estimated how many nucleated cells there were by amplifying reference gene primers. Profiling relied on immunoSEQ multiplex PCR, and the TCRdb table lists in-frame clones only, not all of them. The V and J calls and clone size were taken over from that table, and D and trimming were inferred from the DNA. The sample holds about 200,000 clones, about 88% seen once. This clone was detected ten times or more.

This receptor was identified in a man in his forties or fifties with COVID-19, enrolled during active disease. This rearrangement joins TRBV7-9 to TRBJ1-2; the D is unclear. The sample consisted of peripheral blood. This CDR3 reads CASSPRRSTGNYGYTF. The CDR3 bases are TGTGCCAGCAGCCCCCGGAGGTCGACGGGTAACTATGGCTACACCTTC. The variable domain in full, completed from reference TRBV7-9 and TRBJ1-2, reads DTGVSQNPRHKITKRGQNVTFRCDPISEHNRLYWYRQTLGQGPEFLTYFQNEAQLEKSRLLSDRFSAERPKGSFSTLEIQRTEQGDSAMYLCASSPRRSTGNYGYTFGSGTRLTVV.